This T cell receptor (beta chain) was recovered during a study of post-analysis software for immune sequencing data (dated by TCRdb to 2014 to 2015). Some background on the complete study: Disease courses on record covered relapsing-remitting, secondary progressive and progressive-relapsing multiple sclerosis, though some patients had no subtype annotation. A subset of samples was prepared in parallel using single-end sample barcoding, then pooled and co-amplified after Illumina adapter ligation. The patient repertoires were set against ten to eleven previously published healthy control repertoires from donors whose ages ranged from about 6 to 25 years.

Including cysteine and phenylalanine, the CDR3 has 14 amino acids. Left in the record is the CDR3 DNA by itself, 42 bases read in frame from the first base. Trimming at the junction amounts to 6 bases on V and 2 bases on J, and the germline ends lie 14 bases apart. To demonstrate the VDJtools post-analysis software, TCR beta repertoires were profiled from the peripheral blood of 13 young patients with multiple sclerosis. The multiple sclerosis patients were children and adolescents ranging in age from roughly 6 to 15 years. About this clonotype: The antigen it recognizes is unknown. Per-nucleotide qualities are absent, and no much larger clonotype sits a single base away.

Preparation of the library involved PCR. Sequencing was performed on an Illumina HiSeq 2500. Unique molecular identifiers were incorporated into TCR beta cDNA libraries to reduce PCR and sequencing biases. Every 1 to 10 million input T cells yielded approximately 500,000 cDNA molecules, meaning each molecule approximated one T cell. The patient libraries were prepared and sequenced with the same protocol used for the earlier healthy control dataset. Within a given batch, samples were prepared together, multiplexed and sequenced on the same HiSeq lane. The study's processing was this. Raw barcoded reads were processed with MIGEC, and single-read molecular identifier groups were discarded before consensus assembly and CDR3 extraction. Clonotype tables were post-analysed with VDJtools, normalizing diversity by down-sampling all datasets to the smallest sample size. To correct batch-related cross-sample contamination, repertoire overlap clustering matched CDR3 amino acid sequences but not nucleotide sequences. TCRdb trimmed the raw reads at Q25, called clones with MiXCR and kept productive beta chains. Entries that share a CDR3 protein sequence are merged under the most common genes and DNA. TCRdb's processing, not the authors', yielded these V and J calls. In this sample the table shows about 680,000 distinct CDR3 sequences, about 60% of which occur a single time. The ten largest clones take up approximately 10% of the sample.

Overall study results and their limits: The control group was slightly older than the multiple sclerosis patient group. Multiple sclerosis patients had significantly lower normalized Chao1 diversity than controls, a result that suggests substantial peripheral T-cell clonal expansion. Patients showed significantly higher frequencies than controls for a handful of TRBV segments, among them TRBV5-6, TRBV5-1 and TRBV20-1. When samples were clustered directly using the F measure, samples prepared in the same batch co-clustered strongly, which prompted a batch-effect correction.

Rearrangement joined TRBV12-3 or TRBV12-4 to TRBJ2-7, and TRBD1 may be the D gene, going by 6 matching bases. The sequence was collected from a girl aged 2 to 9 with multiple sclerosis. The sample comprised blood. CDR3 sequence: CASRQNREPYEQYF. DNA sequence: TGTGCCAGCAGACAGAACAGGGAACCCTACGAGCAGTACTTC.